A single sample is the source of the 8 T cell receptor beta chains below, sequenced in a study of T cell responses to AZD1222 COVID-19 vaccine. TCRdb keeps only in-frame clones here, not all; method: immunoSEQ multiplex PCR. The sample holds around 92,000 clones, about 89% seen once. The specimen was peripheral blood, collected on day 0 of AZD1222 vaccination. The receptors stem from an adult in good health.

The V call is TRBV11-2, the J call TRBJ1-1; weak D call: TRBD1 (5 bases). The CDR3 runs 16 residues. Trimming cost V 5 bases and J 1 base, with 17 bases left between them. The V gene's germline CDR1 is SGHAT and CDR2 FQNNGV. CDR3: CASSPTAGVKNTEAFF. CDR3 nucleotides: TGTGCCAGCAGCCCAACAGCGGGGGTGAAGAACACTGAAGCTTTCTTT.

This clone appeared once. The rearrangement joins TRBV4-3 to TRBJ1-2; 9 bases line up with TRBD1. Germline assignment: CDR1 LGHNA and CDR2 YSLEER. The CDR3 consists of 15 residues. Germline trimming cut 0 bases from V and 3 bases from J; bases unmatched to any gene: 2. CDR3 bases: TGCGCCAGCAGCCAAGAGGGGACAGGGCACTATGGCTACACCTTC. The encoded protein is CASSQEGTGHYGYTF.

The chain links TRBV6-1 to TRBJ1-4; no clear D gene. The CDR3 spans 15 residues. Germline lookup yields CDR1 MNHNS and CDR2 SASEGT. V lost 2 bases and J 4 bases, leaving 11 bases between the germline ends. CDR3 DNA sequence: TGTGCCAGCAGTGAATACCAGAGTCTTAATGAAAAACTGTTTTTT. Its protein product is CASSEYQSLNEKLFF.

The V gene is TRBV20-1, the J gene TRBJ1-2; no definite D call. Germline assignment: CDR1 DFQATT and CDR2 SNEGSKA (reference sequence). V lost 6 bases and J lost 5, with 7 bases in between. CDR3 length: 10 amino acids. The CDR3 region is CSAPSYGYTF. CDR3 coding DNA: TGCAGTGCCCCGTCGTATGGCTACACCTTC.

The chain uses TRBV29-1 and TRBJ2-3, with a tentative D call TRBD2 (5 bases). CDR3 length: 13 amino acids. Germline lookup yields CDR1 SQVTM and CDR2 ANQGSEA. V lost 3 bases to trimming and J lost 3 bases, with 10 bases between them. The CDR3 coding sequence is TGCAGCGTTGATTCCCGGGGAACAGATACGCAGTATTTT. As protein: CSVDSRGTDTQYF.

This clone was picked up one time. The chain combines TRBV7-8 with TRBJ2-5; 12 nucleotides align to TRBD2. CDR3 length: 18 residues. The junction had 12 bases not matched to a gene; V was cut back by 2 bases and J by 5 bases. Germline V gene sequence: CDR1 SGHVS, CDR2 FQNEAQ. CDR3 nucleotides: TGTGCCAGCAGCTTATATAGGCCTAGCGGGAGGGCCTGGGAGACCCAGTACTTC. Protein: CASSLYRPSGRAWETQYF.

This clone was picked up a small number of times. Additional DNA sequences in this sample encode the identical CDR3. The CDR3 loop reads CASSLASAYGYTF. Written as DNA, the CDR3 is TGTGCCAGCAGCTTAGCGTCGGCCTATGGCTACACCTTC. The genes are TRBV7-9 and TRBJ1-2; D remains ambiguous. The CDR3 contains 13 residues. Looked up from germline, CDR1 is SEHNR and CDR2 is FQNEAQ (reference sequence). V lost 0 bases and J lost 4, with 6 bases in between.

The V and J genes are TRBV7-2 and TRBJ1-2; maybe TRBD1 (6 bases). V lost 1 base, J lost 7 bases, and 16 bases lay in between. The CDR3 runs to 15 residues. The germline V gene has CDR1 SGHTA and CDR2 FQGNSA. The DNA for the CDR3 is TGTGCCAGCAGCTTAGAGCCGGGGGCGCTAGGTGGCTACACCTTC. It translates to CASSLEPGALGGYTF.